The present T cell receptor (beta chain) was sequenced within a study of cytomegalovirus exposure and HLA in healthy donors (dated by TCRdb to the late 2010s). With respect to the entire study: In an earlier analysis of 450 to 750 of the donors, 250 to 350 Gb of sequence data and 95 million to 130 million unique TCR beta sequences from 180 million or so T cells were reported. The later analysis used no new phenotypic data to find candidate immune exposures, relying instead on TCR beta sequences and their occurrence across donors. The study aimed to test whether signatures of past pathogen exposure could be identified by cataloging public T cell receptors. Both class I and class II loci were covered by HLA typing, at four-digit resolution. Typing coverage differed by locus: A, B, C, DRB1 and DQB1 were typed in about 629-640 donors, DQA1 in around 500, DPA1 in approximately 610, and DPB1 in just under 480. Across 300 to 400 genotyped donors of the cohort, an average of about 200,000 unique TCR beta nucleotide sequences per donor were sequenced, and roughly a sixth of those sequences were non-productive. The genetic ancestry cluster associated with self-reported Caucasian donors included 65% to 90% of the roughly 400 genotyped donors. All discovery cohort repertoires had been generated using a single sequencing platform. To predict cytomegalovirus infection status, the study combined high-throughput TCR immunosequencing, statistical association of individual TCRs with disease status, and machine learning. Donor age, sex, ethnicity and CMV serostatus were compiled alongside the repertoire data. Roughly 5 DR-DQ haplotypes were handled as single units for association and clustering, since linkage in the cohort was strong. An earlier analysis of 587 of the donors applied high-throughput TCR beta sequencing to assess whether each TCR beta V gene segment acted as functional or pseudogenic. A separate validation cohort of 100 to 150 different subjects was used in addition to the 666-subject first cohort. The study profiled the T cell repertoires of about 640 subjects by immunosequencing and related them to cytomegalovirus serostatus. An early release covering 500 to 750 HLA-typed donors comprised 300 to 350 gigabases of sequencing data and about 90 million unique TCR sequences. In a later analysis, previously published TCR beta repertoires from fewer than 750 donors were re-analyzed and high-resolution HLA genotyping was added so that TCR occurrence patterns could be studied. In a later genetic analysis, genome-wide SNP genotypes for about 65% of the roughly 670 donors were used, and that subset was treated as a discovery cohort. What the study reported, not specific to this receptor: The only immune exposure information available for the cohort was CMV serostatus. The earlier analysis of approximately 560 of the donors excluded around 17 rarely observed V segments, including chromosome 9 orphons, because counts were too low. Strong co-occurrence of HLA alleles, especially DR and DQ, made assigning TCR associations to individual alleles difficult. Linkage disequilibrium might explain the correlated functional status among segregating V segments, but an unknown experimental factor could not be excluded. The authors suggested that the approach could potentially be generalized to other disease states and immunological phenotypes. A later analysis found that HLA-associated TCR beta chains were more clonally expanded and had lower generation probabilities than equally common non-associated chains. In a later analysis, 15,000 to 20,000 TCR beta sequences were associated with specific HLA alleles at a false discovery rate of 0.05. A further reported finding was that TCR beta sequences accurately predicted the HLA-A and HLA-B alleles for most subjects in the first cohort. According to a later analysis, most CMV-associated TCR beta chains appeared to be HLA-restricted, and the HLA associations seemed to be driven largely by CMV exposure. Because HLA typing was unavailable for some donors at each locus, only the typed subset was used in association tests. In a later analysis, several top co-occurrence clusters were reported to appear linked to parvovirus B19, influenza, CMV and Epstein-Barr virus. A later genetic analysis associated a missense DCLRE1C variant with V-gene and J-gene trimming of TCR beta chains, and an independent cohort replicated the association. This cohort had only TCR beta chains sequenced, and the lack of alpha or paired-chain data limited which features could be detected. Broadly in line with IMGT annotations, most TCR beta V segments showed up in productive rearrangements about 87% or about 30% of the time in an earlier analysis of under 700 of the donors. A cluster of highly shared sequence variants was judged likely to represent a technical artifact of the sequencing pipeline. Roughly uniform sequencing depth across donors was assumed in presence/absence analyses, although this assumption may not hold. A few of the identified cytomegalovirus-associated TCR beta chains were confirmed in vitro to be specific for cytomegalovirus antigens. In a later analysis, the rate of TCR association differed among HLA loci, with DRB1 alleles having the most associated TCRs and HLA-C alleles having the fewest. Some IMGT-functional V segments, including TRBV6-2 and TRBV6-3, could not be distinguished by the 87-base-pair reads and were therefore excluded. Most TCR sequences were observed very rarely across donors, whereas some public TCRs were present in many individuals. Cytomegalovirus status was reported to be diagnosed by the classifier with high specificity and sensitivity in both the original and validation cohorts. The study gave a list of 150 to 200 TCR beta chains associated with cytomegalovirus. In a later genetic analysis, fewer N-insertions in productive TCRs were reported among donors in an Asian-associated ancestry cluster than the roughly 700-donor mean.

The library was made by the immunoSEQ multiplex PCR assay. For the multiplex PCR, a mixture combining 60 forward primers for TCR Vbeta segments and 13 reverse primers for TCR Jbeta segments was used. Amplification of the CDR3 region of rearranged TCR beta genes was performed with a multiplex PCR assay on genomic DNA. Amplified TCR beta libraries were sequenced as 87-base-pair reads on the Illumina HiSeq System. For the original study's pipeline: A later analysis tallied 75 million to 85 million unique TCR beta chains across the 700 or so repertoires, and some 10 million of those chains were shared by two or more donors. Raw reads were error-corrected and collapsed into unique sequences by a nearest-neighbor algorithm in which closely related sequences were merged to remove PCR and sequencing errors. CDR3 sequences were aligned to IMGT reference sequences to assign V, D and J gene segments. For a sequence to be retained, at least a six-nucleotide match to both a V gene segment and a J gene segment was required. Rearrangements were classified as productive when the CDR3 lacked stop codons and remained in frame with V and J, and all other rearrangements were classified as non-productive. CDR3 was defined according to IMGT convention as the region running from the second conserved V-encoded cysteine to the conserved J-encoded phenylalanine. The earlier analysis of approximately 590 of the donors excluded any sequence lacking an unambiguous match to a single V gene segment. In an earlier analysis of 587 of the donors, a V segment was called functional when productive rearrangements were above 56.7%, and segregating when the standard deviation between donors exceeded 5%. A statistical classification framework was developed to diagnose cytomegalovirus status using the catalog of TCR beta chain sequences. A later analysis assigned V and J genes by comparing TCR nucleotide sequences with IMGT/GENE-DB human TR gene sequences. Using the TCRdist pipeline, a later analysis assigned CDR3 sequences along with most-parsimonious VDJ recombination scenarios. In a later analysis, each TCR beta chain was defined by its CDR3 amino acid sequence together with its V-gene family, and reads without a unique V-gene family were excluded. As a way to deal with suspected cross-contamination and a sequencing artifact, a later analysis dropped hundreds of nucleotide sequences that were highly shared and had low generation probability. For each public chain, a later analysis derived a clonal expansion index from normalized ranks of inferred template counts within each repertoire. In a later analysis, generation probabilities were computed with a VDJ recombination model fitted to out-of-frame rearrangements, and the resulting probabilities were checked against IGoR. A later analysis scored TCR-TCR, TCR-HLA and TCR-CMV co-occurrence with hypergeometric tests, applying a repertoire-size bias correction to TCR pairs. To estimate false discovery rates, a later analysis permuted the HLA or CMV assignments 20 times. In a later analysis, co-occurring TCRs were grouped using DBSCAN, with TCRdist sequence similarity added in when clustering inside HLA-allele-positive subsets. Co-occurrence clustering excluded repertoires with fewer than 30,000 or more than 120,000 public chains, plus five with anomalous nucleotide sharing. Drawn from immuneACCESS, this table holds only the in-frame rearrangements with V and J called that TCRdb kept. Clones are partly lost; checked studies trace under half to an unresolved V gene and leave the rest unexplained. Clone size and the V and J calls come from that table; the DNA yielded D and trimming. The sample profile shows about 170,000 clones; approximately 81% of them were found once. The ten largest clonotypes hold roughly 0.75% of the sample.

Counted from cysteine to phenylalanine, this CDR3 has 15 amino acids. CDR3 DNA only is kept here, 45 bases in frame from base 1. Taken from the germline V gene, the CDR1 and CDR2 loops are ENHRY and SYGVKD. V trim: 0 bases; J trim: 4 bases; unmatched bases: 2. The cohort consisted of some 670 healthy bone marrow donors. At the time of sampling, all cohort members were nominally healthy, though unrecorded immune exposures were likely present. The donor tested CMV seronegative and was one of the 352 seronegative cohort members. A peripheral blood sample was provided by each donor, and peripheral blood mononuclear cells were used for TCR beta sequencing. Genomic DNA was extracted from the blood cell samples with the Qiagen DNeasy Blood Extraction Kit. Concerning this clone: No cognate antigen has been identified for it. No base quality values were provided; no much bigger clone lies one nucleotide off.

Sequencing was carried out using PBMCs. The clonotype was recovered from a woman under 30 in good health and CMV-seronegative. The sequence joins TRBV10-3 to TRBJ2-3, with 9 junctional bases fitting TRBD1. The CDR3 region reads CAISESDRGPDTQYF. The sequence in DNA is TGTGCCATCAGTGAGTCGGACAGGGGCCCAGATACGCAGTATTTT.